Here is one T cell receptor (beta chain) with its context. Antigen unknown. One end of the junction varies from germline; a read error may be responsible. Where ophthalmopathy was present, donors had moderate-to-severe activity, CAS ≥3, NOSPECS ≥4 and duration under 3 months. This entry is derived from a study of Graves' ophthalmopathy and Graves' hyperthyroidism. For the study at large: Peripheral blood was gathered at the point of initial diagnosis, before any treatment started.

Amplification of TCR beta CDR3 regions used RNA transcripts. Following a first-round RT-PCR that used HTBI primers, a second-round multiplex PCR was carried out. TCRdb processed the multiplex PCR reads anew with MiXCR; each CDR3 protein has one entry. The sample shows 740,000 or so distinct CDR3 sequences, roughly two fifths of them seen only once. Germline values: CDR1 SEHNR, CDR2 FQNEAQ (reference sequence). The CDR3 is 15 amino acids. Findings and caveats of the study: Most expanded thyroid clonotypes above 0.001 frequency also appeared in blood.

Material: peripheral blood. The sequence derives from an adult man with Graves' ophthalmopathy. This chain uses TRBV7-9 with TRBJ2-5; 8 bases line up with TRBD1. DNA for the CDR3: TGCGCCAGCAGCCAACCGGGACAGGCGCAAGAGACCCAGTACTTC. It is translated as CASSQPGQAQETQYF.